This TCR beta chain emerged from a study of blood T cells in healthy people across ages. The study, taken as a whole, reports: Among long-lived donors, naive CD4+ cells were more numerous and diversity higher than in aged donors.

The V end was cut by 0 bases, the J end by 5 bases, with 8 bases between. Per germline, CDR1 SGHDN and CDR2 FVKESK. The CDR3 length is 14 residues. This clonotype was counted a few times. The antigen remains undetermined. It was with a sample-barcoded 5' primer and a J-beta primer mix that a second PCR of roughly 7 to 12 cycles was run. TCRdb independently ran MiXCR on the 5' RACE reads; one entry per CDR3 protein. Of some 760,000 distinct CDR3 sequences in the sample, 25% were seen once. Researchers isolated at least 6.5 million PBMCs per sample. Separately, the same data were catalogued under a study of T cells of mothers and their children. That source adds: Each mother gave over 9.5 million TCR beta CDR3 reads; each child, some 2.8 million. TCR recombination output is shaped by thymic selection similarly in related and unrelated pairs.

The TCR comes from a boy aged 5 to 17 in good health. This sequence joins TRBV14 and TRBJ2-1; no firm D call. The sequencing sample was made of blood. The DNA for the CDR3 is TGTGCCAGCAGCCAAGAAGAGAGACACAATGAGCAGTTCTTC. The encoded protein is CASSQEERHNEQFF.